This is a list of T cell receptor beta chains from one sample in a study of OX40 agonist ivuxolimab in advanced cancers. TCRdb's copy holds only in-frame clones and misses some; the assay was immunoSEQ multiplex PCR. The sample lists 75,000 to 100,000 clones, about 91% occurring once. Specimen: CD4+ or CD8+ T cells sorted from blood, collected in a trial of the OX40 agonist ivuxolimab. The receptors were sampled from an adult with an advanced solid tumor such as melanoma, head and neck, liver or kidney cancer. CDR3s include the opening cysteine and the closing phenylalanine or tryptophan. A D gene is named only where the DNA matches it firmly. Not all rows give a size; the values are once, few, many and, for expanded clones, a class.

>.|TRBV9|.|TRBJ1-3
TGTGCCAGCAGCGTAGAAGCCGGGTTCTCTGGAAACACCATATATTTT
CASSVEAGFSGNTIYF
>TRBD1|TRBV9|.|TRBJ2-5
TGTGCCAGCAGCGTACGACAGGGGGCACGGGAGACCCAGTACTTC
CASSVRQGARETQYF
>TRBD1|TRBV18|.|TRBJ2-1
TGTGCCAGCTCACCTGGGACAGGTATCTATAGTGAGCAGTTCTTC
CASSPGTGIYSEQFF
>TRBD2|TRBV2|.|TRBJ2-3
TGTGCCAGCAGTGAGCTGCTAGCGGAGAGGGATACGCAGTATTTT
CASSELLAERDTQYF
>.|TRBV7-2|.|TRBJ1-1
TGTGCCAGCAGCCCGGGACTTACGAACACTGAAGCTTTCTTT
CASSPGLTNTEAFF
>.|TRBV6-1|few|TRBJ2-5
TGTGCCAGCGATTTGCCGGGACTTTTGGAGACCCAGTACTTC
CASDLPGLLETQYF
>TRBD2|TRBV28|.|TRBJ2-1
TGTGCCAGCAGCCCAGGACTAGCGGGAGTAAGGAATGAGCAGTTCTTC
CASSPGLAGVRNEQFF
>.|TRBV7-2|.|TRBJ2-5
TGTGCCAGCAGCGGGCAGGTGGGCGGAGAGACCCAGTACTTC
CASSGQVGGETQYF
>.|TRBV10-3|.|TRBJ2-4
TGTGCCATCAGTTTGGACACTCTAAACATTCAGTACTTC
CAISLDTLNIQYF
>.|TRBV7-7|.|TRBJ2-5
TGTGCCAGCAGCTTAGCGGGCCCCTCAGGGGAGACCCAGTACTTC
CASSLAGPSGETQYF
>TRBD1|TRBV2|.|TRBJ2-1
TGTGCCAGCAGTGGACAGGGGAACGATGAGCAGTTCTTC
CASSGQGNDEQFF
>TRBD2|TRBV7-2|.|TRBJ2-1
TGTGCCAGCAGCGCCCCGGGACTAGCAGCCAACAATGAGCAGTTCTTC
CASSAPGLAANNEQFF